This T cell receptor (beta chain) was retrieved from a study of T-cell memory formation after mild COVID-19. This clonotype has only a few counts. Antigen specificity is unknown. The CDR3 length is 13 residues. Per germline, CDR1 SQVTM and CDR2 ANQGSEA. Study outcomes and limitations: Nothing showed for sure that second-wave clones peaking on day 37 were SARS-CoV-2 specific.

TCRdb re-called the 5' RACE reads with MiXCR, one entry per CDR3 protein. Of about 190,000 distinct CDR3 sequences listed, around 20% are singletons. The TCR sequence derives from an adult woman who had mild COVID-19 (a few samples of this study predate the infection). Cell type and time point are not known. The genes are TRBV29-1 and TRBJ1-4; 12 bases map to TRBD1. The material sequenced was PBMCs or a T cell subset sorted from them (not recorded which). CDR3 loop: CRVSGTGGEKLFF. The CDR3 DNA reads TGCAGAGTATCCGGGACAGGGGGCGAAAAACTGTTTTTT.